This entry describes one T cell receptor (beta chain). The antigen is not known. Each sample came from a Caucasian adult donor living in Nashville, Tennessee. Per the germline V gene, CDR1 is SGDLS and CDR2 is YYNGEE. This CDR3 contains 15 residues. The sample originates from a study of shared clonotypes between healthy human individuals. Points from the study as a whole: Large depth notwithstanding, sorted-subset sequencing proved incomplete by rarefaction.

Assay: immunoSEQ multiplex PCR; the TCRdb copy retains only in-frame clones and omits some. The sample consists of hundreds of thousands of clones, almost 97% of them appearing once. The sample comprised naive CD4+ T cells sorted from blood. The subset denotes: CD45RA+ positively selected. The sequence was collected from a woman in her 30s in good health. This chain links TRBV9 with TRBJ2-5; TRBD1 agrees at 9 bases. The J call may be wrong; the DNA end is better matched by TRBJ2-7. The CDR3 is CASSASGTGHHEQYF. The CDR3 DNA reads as TGTGCCAGCAGCGCCTCCGGGACAGGGCACCACGAGCAGTACTTC.